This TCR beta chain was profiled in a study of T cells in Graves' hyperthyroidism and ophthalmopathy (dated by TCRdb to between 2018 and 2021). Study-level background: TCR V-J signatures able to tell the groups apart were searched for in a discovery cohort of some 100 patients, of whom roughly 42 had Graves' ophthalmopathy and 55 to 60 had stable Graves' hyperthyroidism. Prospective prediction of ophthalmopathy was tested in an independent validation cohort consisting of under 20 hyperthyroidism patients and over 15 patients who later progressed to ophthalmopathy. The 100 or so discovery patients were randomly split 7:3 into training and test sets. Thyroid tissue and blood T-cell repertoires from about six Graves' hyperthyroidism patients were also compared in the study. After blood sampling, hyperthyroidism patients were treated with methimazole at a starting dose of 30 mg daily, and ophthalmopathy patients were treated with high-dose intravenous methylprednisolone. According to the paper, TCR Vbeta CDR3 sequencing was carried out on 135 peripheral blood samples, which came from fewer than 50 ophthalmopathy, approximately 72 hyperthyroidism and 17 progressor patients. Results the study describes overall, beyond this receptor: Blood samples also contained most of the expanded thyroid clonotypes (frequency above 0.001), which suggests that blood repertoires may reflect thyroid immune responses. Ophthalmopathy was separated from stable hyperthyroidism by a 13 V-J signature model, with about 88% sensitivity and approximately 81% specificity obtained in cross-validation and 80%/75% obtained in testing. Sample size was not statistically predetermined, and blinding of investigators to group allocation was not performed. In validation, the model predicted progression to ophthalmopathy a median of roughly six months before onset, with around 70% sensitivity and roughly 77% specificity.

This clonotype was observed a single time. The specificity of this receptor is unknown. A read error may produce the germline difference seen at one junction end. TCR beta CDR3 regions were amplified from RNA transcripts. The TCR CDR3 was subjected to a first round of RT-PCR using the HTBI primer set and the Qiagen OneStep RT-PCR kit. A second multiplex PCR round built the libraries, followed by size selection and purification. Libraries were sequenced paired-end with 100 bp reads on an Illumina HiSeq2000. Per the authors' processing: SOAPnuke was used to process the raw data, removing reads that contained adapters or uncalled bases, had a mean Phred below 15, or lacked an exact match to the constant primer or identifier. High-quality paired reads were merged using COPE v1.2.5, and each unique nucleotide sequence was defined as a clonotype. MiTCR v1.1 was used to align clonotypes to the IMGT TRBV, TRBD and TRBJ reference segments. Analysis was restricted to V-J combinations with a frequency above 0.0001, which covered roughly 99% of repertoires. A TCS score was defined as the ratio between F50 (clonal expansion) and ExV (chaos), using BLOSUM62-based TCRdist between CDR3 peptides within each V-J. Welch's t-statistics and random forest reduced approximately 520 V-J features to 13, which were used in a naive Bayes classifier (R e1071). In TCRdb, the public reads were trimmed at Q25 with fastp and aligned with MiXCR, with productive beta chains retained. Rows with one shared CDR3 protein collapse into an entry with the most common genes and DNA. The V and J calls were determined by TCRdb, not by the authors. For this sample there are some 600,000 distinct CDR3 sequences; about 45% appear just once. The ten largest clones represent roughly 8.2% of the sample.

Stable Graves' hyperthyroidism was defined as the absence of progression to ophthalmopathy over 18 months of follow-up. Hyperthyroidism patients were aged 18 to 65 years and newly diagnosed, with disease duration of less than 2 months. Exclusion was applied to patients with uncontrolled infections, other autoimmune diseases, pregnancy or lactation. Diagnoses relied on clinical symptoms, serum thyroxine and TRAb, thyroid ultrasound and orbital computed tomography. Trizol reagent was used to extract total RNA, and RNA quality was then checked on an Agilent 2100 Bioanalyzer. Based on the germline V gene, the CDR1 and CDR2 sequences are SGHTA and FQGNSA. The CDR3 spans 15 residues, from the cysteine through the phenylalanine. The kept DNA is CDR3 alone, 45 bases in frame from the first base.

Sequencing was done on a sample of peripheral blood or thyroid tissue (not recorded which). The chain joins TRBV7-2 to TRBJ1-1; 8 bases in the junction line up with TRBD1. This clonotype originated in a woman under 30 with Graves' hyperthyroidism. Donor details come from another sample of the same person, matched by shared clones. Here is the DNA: TGTGCCAGCAACTTAGAGGGTACAGGGGGATCTGAAGCTTTCTTT. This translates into CASNLEGTGGSEAFF.